Listed below are T cell receptor beta chains from one sample, sequenced in a study of blood T cell repertoires in COVID-19. Profiled with immunoSEQ multiplex PCR; TCRdb holds only in-frame clones, not every one. The sample contains roughly 70,000 clones, under 85% of which appear only once. Sample: peripheral blood. All receptors come from a man between 65 and 85 years old with acute or convalescent COVID-19. Both conserved end residues are trimmed from each CDR3.

TRBV4-1,ASSQEGLAGGRTQY
TRBV7-3,ASSFASGKDTQY
TRBV7-9,ASSGAGGRTYEQY
TRBV5-1,ASSYGQPGSGNTIY
TRBV5-1,ASSPGTEGDTQY
TRBV4-2,ASSQASGQGSYEQY
TRBV4-2,ASSQERTSNSPLH
TRBV19,ASSIDELLGQPQH
TRBV21-1,ASSKDYSYEQY
TRBV11-2,ASSFQISAEAF
TRBV7-9,ASSSGLAAFYEQY
TRBV27,ASSLSPGRGVNIQY
TRBV9,ASSVWQGATDTQY
TRBV27,ASSFSTRKNEKLF
TRBV28,ASDSGYEQY
TRBV28,ASSLYLAGVNEQF
TRBV12-3/TRBV12-4,ASSSSGETQY
TRBV2,ASSALGTSGGTEQF
TRBV13,ASSLGGQNQPQH
TRBV10-3,ATTPGRVDEQY
TRBV27,ASSPRTSGGNYVYNEQF
TRBV5-1,ASSLQGGSVDEQF
TRBV5-6,ASSTPGQGNQPQH
TRBV27,ASSSILGGGTEAF
TRBV18,ASSPLPGAVDSPLH
TRBV18,ASSPNRGHYGYT
TRBV19,ASRRGSGELF
TRBV9,ASSPGVGETQY
TRBV6-6,ASSSPTGGAGNTIY
TRBV3-1/TRBV3-2,ASSGTGGQPQH
TRBV18,ASSPRGSTDTQY
TRBV2,ASSGTSGSDTQY
TRBV11-1,ASSWGHNEQF
TRBV7-2,ASSSTGHSNQPQH
TRBV6-1,ASSEAGGITDTQY
TRBV6-5,AIQTGQGAYEQY
TRBV5-1,ASSLEGAITQPQH
TRBV6-6,ASILSDSNQPQH
TRBV19,ASSLWSGEQF
TRBV5-4,ASSSTGAEGYGYT
TRBV6-6,ASRTGLPSSYNEQF
TRBV18,ASSGATEQF
TRBV27,ASSRRLAGGYEQY
TRBV7-3,ASSRQGAGGNTIY
TRBV27,ASSLWLRGTGIRDTQY
TRBV5-1,ASSRGEYGYT
TRBV3-1/TRBV3-2,ASSRTGRSNQPQH
TRBV10-3,AISEGQGRLWDTQY
TRBV4-1,ASSPSRGGFGEKLF
TRBV28,ASYLGGRSPGEQY
TRBV7-8,ASSLYTGDQPQH
TRBV3-1/TRBV3-2,ASSPPGTVNNEQF
TRBV5-5,ASSLRGGESNQPQH